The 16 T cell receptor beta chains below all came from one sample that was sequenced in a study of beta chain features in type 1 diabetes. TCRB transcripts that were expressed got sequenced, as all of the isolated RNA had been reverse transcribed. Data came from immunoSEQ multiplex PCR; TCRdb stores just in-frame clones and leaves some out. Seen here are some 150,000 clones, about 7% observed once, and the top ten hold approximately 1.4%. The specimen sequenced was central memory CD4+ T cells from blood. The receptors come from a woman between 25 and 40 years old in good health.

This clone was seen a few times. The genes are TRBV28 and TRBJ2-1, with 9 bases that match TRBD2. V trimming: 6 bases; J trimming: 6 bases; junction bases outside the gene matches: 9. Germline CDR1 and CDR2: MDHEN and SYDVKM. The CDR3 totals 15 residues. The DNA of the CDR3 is TGTGCCAGCAGCCCTCCTGCGGGAGGGCTCAATGAGCAGTTCTTC. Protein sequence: CASSPPAGGLNEQFF.

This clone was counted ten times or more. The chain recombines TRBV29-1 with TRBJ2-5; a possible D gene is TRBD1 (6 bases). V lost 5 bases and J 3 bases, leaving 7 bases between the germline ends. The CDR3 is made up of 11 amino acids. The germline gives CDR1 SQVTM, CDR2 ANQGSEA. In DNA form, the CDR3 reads TGCAGCGTTAACAGGGAAGAGACCCAGTACTTC. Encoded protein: CSVNREETQYF.

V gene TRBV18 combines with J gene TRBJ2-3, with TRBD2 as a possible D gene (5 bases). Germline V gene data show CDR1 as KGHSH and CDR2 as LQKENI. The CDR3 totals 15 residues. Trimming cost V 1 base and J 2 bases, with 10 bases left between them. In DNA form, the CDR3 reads TGTGCCAGCTCACCACTGGGCGACTACACAGATACGCAGTATTTT. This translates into CASSPLGDYTDTQYF.

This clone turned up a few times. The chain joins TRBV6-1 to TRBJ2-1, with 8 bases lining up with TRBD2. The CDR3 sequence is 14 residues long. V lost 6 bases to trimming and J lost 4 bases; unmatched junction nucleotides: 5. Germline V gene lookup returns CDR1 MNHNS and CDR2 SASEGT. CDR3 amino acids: CASSAVAGYNEQFF. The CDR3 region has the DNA TGTGCCAGCAGCGCGGTAGCGGGGTACAATGAGCAGTTCTTC.

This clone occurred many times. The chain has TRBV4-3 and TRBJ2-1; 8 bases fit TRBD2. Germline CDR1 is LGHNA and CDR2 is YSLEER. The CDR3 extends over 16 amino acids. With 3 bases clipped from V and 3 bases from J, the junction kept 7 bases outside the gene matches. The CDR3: CASSQGLVDYYNEQFF. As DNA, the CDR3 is TGCGCCAGCAGCCAGGGACTAGTCGATTACTACAATGAGCAGTTCTTC.

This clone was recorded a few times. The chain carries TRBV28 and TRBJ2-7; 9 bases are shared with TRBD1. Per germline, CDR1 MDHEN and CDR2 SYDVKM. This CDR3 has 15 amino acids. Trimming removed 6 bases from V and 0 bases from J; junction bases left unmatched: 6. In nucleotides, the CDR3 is TGTGCCAGCAGCTCTCCGGGACAGGGCTCCTACGAGCAGTACTTC. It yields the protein CASSSPGQGSYEQYF.

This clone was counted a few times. In nucleotides, the CDR3 is TGTGCCAGTCGTGACAGACGAACTCCGGAAGCTTTCTTT. This sequence encodes CASRDRRTPEAFF. The genes are TRBV19 and TRBJ1-1; a weak D match, TRBD1 (5 bases). The CDR3 has 13 amino acids. Germline lookup yields CDR1 LNHDA and CDR2 SQIVND (reference sequence). V lost 8 bases and J 8 bases, leaving 18 bases between the germline ends.

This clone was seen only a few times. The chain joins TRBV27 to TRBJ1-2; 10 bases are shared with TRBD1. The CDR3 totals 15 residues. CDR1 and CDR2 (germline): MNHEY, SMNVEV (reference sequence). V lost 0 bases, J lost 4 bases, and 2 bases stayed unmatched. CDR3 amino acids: CASSLSGDRGYGYTF. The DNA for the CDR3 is TGTGCCAGCAGTTTATCGGGGGACAGGGGCTATGGCTACACCTTC.

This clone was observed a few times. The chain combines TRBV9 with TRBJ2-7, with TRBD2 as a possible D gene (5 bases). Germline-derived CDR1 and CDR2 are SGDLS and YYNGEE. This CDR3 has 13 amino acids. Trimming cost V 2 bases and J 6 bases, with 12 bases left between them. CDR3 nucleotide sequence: TGTGCCAGCAGCGTCCATCAGAGGGCCGAGCAGTACTTC. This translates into CASSVHQRAEQYF.

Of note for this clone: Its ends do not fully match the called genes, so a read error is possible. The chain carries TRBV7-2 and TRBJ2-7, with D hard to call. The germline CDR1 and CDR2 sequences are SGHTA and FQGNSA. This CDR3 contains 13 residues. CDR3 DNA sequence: TGTGCCAGCAGCTTATCCCCTGACGGCGAGCGGTACTTC. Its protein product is CASSLSPDGERYF.

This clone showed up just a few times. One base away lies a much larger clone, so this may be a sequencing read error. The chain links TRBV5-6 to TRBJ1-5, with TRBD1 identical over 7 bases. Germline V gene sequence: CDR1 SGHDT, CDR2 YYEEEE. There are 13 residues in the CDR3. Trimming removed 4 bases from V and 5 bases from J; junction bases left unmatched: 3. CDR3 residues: CASSVGQYQPQHF. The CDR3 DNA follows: TGTGCCAGCAGCGTGGGACAGTATCAGCCCCAGCATTTT.

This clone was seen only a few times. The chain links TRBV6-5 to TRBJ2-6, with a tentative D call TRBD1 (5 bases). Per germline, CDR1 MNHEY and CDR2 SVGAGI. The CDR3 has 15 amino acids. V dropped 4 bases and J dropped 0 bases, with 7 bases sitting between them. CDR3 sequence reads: CASSSGSSGANVLTF. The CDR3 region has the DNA TGTGCCAGCAGTTCAGGGTCCTCTGGGGCCAACGTCCTGACTTTC.

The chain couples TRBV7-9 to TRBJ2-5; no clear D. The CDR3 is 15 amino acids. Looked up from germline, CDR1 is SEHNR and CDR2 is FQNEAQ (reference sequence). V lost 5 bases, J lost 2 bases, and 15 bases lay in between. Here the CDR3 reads CASSPRARVQETQYF. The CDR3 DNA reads TGTGCCAGCAGCCCCCGAGCTCGTGTACAAGAGACCCAGTACTTC.

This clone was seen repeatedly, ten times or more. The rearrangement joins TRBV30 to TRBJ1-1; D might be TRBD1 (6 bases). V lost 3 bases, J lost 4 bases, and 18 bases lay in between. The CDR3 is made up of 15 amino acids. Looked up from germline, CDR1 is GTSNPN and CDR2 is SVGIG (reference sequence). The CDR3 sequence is CAWRTGRGLGTEAFF. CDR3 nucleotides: TGTGCCTGGAGAACAGGGAGGGGTCTCGGCACTGAAGCTTTCTTT.

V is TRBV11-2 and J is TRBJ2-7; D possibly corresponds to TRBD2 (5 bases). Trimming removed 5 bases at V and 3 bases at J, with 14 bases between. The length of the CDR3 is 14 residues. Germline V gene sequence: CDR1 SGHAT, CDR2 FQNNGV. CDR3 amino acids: CASSPDWGGYEQYF. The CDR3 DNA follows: TGTGCCAGCAGCCCGGACTGGGGTGGCTACGAGCAGTACTTC.

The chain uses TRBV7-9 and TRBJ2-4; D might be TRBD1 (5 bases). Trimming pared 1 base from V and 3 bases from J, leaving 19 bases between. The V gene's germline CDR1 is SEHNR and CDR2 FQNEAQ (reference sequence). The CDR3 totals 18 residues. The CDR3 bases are TGTGCCAGCAGCTTAGTGGGCAGGGCCGGGTTGGGCAAAAACATTCAGTACTTC. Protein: CASSLVGRAGLGKNIQYF.